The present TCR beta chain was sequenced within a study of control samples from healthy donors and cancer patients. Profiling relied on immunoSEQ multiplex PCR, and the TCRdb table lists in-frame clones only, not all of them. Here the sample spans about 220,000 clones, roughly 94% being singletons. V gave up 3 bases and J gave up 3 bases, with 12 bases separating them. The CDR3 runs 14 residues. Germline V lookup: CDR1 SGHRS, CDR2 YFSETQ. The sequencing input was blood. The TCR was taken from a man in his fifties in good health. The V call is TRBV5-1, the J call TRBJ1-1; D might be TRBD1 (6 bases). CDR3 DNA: TGCGCCAGCAGCTCGACAGGCACGCACACTGAAGCTTTCTTT. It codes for CASSSTGTHTEAFF.